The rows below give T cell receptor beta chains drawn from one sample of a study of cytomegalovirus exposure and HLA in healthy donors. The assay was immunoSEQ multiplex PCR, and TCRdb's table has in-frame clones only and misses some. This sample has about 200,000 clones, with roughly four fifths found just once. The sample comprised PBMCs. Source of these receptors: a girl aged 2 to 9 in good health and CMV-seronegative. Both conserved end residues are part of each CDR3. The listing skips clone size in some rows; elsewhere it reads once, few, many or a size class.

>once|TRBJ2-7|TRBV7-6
CASSSTGDNEQYF
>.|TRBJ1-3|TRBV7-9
CASSSGWDLTPHTIYF
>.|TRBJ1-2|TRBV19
CASSVRGDGYTF
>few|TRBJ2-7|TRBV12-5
CASAKFLPDGEQYF
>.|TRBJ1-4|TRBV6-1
CASSEGRGGSEKLFF
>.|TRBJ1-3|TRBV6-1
CASSNGVPGNTIYF
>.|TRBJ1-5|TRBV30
CAWSARESYQPQHF
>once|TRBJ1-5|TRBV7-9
CASSGSGGNQPQHF
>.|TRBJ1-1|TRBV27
CASNARTVRNYTEAFF
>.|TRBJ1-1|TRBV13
CASTPSGQRYTEAFF
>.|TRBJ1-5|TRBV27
CASRGTTGANQPQHF
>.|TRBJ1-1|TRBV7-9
CASTVTGNTEAFF
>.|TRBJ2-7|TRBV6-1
CASRTSGASSYEQYF
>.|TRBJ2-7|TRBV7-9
CASGQRFSNFYEQYF
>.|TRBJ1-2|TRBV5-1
CASSLGLGSYGYTF
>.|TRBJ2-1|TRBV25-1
CASSEDPTGRDEQFF
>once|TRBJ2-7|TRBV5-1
CASTPDSSSYEQYF
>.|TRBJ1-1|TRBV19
CASSATGVNTEAFF
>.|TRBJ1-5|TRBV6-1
CASRGQGEINQPQHF
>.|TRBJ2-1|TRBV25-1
CASSESSQGWAGDEQFF
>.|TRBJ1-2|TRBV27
CASSFDRTGTNYGYTF
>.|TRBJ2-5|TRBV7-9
CASSLDRGGETQYF
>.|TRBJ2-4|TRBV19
CASSRRTSGSDIQYF
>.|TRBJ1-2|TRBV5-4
CASSLGGQGGTYGYTF
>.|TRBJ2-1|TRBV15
CATSRDPGTSVYNEQFF
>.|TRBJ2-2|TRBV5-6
CASSLGQRNTGGLFF